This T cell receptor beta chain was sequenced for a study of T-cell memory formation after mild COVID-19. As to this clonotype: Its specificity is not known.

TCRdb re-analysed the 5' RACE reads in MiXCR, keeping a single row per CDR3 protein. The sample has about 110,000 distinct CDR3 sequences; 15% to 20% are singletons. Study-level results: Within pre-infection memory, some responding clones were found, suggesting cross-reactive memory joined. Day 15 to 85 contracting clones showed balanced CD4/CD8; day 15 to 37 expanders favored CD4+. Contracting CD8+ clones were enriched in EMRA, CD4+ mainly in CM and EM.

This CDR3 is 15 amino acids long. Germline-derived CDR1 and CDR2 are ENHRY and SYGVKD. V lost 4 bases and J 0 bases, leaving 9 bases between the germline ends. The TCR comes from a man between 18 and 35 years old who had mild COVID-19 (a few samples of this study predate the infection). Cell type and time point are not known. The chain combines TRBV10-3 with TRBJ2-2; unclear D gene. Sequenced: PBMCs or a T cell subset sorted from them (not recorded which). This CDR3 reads CAISVDISNTGELFF. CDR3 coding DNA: TGTGCCATCAGTGTAGACATCTCGAACACCGGGGAGCTGTTTTTT.